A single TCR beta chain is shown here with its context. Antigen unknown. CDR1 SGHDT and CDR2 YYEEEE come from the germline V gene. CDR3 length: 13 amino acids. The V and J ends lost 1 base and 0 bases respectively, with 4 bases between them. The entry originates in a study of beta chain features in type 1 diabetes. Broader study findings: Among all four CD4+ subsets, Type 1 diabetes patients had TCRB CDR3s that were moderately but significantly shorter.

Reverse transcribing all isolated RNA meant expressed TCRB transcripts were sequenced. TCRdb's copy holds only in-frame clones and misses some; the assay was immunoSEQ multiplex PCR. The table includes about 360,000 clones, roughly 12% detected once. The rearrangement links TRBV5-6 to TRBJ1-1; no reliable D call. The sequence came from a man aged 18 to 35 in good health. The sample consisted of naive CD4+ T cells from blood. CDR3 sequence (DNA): TGTGCCAGCAGCTTGCCTCTGAACACTGAAGCTTTCTTT. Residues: CASSLPLNTEAFF. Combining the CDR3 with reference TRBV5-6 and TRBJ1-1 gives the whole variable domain DAGVTQSPTHLIKTRGQQVTLRCSPKSGHDTVSWYQQALGQGPQFIFQYYEEEERQRGNFPDRFSGHQFPNYSSELNVNALLLGDSALYLCASSLPLNTEAFFGQGTRLTVV.